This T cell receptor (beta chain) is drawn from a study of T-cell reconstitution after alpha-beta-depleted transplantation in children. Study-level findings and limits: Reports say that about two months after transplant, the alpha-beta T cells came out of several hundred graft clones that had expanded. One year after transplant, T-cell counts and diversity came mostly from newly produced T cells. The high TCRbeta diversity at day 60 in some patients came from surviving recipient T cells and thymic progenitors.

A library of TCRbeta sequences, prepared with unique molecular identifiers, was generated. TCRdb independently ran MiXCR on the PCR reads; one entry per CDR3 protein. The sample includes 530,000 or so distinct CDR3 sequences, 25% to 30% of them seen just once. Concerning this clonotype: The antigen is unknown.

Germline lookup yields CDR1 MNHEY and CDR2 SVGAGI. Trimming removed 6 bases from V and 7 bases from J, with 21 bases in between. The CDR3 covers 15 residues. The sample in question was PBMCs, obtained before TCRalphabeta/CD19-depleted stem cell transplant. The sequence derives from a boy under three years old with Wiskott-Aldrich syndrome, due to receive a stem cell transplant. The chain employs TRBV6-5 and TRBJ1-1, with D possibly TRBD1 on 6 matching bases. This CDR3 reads CASSQPQGHVLEAFF. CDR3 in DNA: TGTGCCAGCAGCCAACCCCAGGGACACGTCCTTGAAGCTTTCTTT.